Below are 15 T cell receptor beta chains sequenced from a single sample in a study of T cells after yellow fever vaccination. From the 5' RACE reads, TCRdb called clonotypes with MiXCR, one entry per CDR3 protein. The sample carries 250,000 to 300,000 distinct CDR3 sequences, about 5% recorded once. The sample was CD4+ T cells sorted from PBMCs, taken on the day of the yellow fever booster vaccination. These receptors were obtained from a man aged 18 to 29 who received the YFV17D yellow fever vaccine.

V is TRBV6-5 and J is TRBJ2-1; no clear D gene. The CDR3 length is 16 residues. Trimming pared 0 bases from V and 9 bases from J, leaving 18 bases between. Germline V gene sequence: CDR1 MNHEY, CDR2 SVGAGI. In DNA form, the CDR3 reads TGTGCCAGCAGTTACTCCTTTCTAGAGAGGCTATCTGAGCAGTTCTTC. Translation gives CASSYSFLERLSEQFF.

This chain uses TRBV4-1 with TRBJ2-1; D perhaps matches TRBD2 (6 bases). V lost 0 bases, J lost 8 bases, and 14 bases lay in between. CDR3 length: 15 residues. Looked up from germline, CDR1 is MGHRA and CDR2 is YSYEKL. The DNA for the CDR3 is TGCGCCAGCAGCCAAGATCTACTAGCTGCTGATGAGCAGTTCTTC. This encodes CASSQDLLAADEQFF.

The sample holds many counts of this clonotype. The DNA of the CDR3 is TGCGCCAGCAGCCAAGCCCACAGGGGAAGGAACACCGGGGAGCTGTTTTTT. This sequence encodes CASSQAHRGRNTGELFF. This chain joins TRBV4-1 and TRBJ2-2, with 7 bases lining up with TRBD1. The CDR3 is 17 residues long. Per the germline V gene, CDR1 is MGHRA and CDR2 is YSYEKL. V shed 1 base, J shed 1 base, and the junction held 6 bases outside the gene matches.

This clonotype has just a few counts. The chain is built from TRBV5-5 and TRBJ2-7; 7 bases fit TRBD2. The junction had 4 bases not matched to a gene; V was cut back by 1 base and J by 0 bases. Per germline, CDR1 SGHKS and CDR2 YYEKEE (reference sequence). The CDR3 spans 15 residues. The CDR3 is CASSLSRTSSYEQYF. The CDR3 nucleotides read TGTGCCAGCAGCTTGAGTCGGACTAGCTCCTACGAGCAGTACTTC.

This clonotype was detected only a few times. This chain connects TRBV7-7 to TRBJ2-1; 11 positions match TRBD2. Germline CDR1 and CDR2: SSHAT and FNYEAQ (reference sequence). The CDR3 contains 19 residues. With 0 bases clipped from V and 9 bases from J, the junction kept 16 bases outside the gene matches. CDR3 DNA: TGTGCCAGCAGCTTAGCGCCGGCTAGCGGGGGGACGCCTTATGGTGAGCAGTTCTTC. Translation: CASSLAPASGGTPYGEQFF.

This clonotype was recorded a few times. The chain uses TRBV4-3 and TRBJ1-1, with a weak D call TRBD1 (5 bases). V lost 0 bases to trimming and J lost 11 bases, with 16 bases between them. The CDR3 spans 14 residues. Germline CDR1 LGHNA, CDR2 YSLEER. The CDR3 spells CASSQEAGTLRAFF. DNA for the CDR3: TGCGCCAGCAGCCAAGAGGCAGGGACTTTAAGGGCTTTCTTT.

This clonotype has ten or more counts. V gene TRBV12-3 or TRBV12-4 combines with J gene TRBJ1-2, with 8 bases aligning to TRBD1. The CDR3 has 13 amino acids. The J segment lost 8 bases and the V segment lost 6 bases, leaving 8 bases of the junction unmatched. The CDR3 reads CASRPTGGRGYTF. In DNA form, the CDR3 reads TGTGCCAGCAGGCCAACAGGGGGTCGGGGCTACACCTTC.

The chain couples TRBV6-2 or TRBV6-3 to TRBJ2-7, with a tentative D call TRBD1 (5 bases). The germline V and J ends were trimmed by 2 bases and 2 bases, with 10 bases remaining between them. Germline assignment: CDR1 MNHEY and CDR2 SVGEGT. CDR3 length: 14 residues. DNA for the CDR3: TGTGCCAGCAGTTACGCCCAGGGTGCCTACGAGCAGTACGTC. This sequence encodes CASSYAQGAYEQYV.

This clonotype occurred many times. V and J are TRBV18 and TRBJ2-7; the D gene is possibly TRBD2 (5 bases). Germline-derived CDR1 and CDR2 are KGHSH and LQKENI. Trimming cost V 3 bases and J 1 base, with 13 bases left between them. The CDR3 has 15 residues. The CDR3 DNA reads as TGTGCCAGCTCACCTCAAAACTCGGGATCCTACGAGCAGTACGTC. As protein: CASSPQNSGSYEQYV.

This chain links TRBV6-6 with TRBJ1-4; weak D call: TRBD1 (5 bases). Germline values: CDR1 MNHNY, CDR2 SVGAGI (reference sequence). The CDR3 extends over 14 amino acids. V was cut by 6 bases and J by 0 bases, with 8 bases left in between. Written as DNA, the CDR3 is TGTGCCAGCAGAGCAGGGTCAACTAATGAAAAACTGTTTTTT. Translated, it gives CASRAGSTNEKLFF.

This rearrangement joins TRBV18 to TRBJ2-7; no clear D gene. The CDR3 loop spans 16 amino acids. Germline values: CDR1 KGHSH, CDR2 LQKENI. Trimming cost V 2 bases and J 4 bases, with 18 bases left between them. CDR3 bases: TGTGCCAGCTCACCAGGTCCGCCTGCGGCTGGTTACGAGCAGTACTTC. Its translation is CASSPGPPAAGYEQYF.

The chain couples TRBV18 to TRBJ2-7; 11 bases align to TRBD1. Germline CDR1 and CDR2: KGHSH and LQKENI. The J segment lost 6 bases and the V segment lost 3 bases, leaving 4 bases of the junction unmatched. The CDR3 totals 14 residues. CDR3 coding DNA: TGTGCCAGCTCACCGGGACAGGGGGAACGCGAGCAGTACGTC. Translation gives CASSPGQGEREQYV.

The genes are TRBV6-5 and TRBJ1-4, with D uncertain. The CDR3 spans 13 residues. Trimming took 6 bases from V and 0 from J, leaving 5 bases between them. From germline, CDR1 is MNHEY and CDR2 SVGAGI. CDR3 sequence (DNA): TGTGCCAGCAGGACAACAACTAATGAAAAACTGTTTTTT. Amino acids: CASRTTTNEKLFF.

The sample holds many counts of this clonotype. The chain recombines TRBV6-2 or TRBV6-3 with TRBJ2-7; D is possibly TRBD1 (6 bases). Germline CDR1 MNHEY, CDR2 SVGEGT. The CDR3 is 12 amino acids. V was trimmed by 5 bases and J by 7 bases, leaving 12 bases between them. This CDR3 reads CASSLGQREQYV. CDR3 in DNA: TGTGCCAGCAGTCTCGGACAGAGGGAGCAGTACGTC.

A few counts support this clonotype. The CDR3 DNA reads TGTGCCAGCAGCTTAGTGTCCGGTAACACTGAAGCTTTCTTT. Translated: CASSLVSGNTEAFF. The chain joins TRBV7-2 to TRBJ1-1; D is unresolved. The V end lost 1 base, the J end lost 2 bases, and 8 bases lay between the germline ends. Germline CDR1 and CDR2: SGHTA and FQGNSA. The CDR3 loop spans 14 amino acids. The variable domain in full, with the rest retrieved from reference TRBV7-2 and TRBJ1-1, is GAGVSQSPSNKVTEKGKDVELRCDPISGHTALYWYRQSLGQGLEFLIYFQGNSAPDKSGLPSDRFSAERTGGSVSTLTIQRTQQEDSAVYLCASSLVSGNTEAFFGQGTRLTVV.